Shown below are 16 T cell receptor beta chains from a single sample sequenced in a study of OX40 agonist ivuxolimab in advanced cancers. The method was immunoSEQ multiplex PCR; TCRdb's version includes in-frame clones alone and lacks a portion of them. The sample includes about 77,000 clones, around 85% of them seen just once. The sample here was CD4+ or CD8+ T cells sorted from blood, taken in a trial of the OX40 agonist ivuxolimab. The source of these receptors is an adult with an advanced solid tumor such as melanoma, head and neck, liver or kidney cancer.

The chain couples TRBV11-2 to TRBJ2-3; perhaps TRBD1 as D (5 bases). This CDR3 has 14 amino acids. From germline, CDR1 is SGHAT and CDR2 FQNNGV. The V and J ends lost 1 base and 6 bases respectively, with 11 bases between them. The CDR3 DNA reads TGTGCCAGCAGCTTAGGGACACCCGAGGATACGCAGTATTTT. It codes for CASSLGTPEDTQYF. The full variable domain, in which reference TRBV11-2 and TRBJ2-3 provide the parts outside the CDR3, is EAGVAQSPRYKIIEKRQSVAFWCNPISGHATLYWYQQILGQGPKLLIQFQNNGVVDDSQLPKDRFSAERLKGVDSTLKIQPAKLEDSAVYLCASSLGTPEDTQYFGPGTRLTVL.

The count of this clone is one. CDR3 sequence (DNA): TGTGCCAGCAGTGTAAGGGGGGGCACCGGGGAGCTGTTTTTT. This sequence encodes CASSVRGGTGELFF. The chain has TRBV6-1 and TRBJ2-2; the D gene is possibly TRBD2 (7 bases). The CDR3 has 14 amino acids. In germline, CDR1 is MNHNS, CDR2 SASEGT. V lost 4 bases and J lost 4, with 10 bases in between.

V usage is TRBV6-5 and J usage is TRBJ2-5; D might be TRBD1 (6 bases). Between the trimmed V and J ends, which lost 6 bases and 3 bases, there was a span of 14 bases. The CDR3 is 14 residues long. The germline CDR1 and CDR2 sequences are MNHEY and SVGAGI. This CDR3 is CASRAGTLKETQYF. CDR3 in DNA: TGTGCCAGCAGGGCCGGGACACTCAAAGAGACCCAGTACTTC.

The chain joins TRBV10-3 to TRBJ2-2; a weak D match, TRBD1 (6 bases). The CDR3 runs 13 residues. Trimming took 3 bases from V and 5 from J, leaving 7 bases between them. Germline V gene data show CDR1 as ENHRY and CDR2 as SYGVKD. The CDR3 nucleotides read TGTGCCATCAGTGAAAGGGGGACCGGGGAGCTGTTTTTT. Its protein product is CAISERGTGELFF.

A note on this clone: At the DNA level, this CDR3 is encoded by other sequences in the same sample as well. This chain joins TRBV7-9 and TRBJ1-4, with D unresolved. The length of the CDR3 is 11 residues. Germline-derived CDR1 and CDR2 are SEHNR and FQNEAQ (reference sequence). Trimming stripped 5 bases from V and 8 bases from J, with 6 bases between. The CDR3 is CASSGQEKLFF. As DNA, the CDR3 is TGTGCCAGCAGCGGTCAAGAAAAACTGTTTTTT.

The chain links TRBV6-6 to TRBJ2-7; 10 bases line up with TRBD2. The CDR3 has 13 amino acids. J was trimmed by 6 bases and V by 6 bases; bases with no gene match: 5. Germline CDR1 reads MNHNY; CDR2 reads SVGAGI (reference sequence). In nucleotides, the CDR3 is TGTGCCAGCAGCGAAAGACTAGCGGGCGAGCAGTACTTC. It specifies CASSERLAGEQYF.

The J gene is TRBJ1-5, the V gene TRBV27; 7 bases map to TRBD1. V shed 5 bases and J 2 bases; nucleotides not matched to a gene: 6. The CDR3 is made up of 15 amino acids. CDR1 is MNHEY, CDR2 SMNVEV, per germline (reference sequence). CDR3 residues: CASSPGTVGNQPQHF. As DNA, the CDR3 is TGTGCCAGCAGTCCCGGGACAGTTGGCAATCAGCCCCAGCATTTT.

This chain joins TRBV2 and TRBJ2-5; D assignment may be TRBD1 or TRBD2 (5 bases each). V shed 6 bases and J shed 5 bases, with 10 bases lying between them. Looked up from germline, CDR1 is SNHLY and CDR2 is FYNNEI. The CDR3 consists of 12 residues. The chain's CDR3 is CASRGESETQYF. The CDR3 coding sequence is TGTGCCAGCAGGGGGGAGTCGGAGACCCAGTACTTC. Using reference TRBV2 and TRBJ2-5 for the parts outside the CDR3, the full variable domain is EPEVTQTPSHQVTQMGQEVILRCVPISNHLYFYWYRQILGQKVEFLVSFYNNEISEKSEIFDDQFSVERPDGSNFTLKIRSTKLEDSAMYFCASRGESETQYFGPGTRLLVL.

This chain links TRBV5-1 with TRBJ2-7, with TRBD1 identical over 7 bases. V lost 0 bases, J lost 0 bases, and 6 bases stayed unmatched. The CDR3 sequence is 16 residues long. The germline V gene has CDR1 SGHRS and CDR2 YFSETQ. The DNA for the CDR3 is TGCGCCAGCAGCTTGGGTTCGGGACAGATCTCCTACGAGCAGTACTTC. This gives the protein CASSLGSGQISYEQYF.

This CDR3 reads CASSQRYPHAVGEDGYTF. The CDR3 nucleotides read TGCGCCAGCAGCCAAAGATACCCCCACGCGGTAGGGGAGGATGGCTACACCTTC. The chain combines TRBV4-1 with TRBJ1-2, with a weak D call TRBD1 (5 bases). This CDR3 region has 18 residues. The V gene lost 2 bases and the J gene lost 6 bases, with 25 bases spanning the gap. CDR1 and CDR2 from the germline V gene are MGHRA and YSYEKL.

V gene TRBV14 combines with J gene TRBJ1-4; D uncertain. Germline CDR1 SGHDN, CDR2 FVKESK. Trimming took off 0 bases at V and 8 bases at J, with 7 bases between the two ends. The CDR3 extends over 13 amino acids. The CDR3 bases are TGTGCCAGCAGCCAAGATAATTCAGAAAAACTGTTTTTT. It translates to CASSQDNSEKLFF. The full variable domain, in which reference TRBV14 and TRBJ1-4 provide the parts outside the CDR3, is EAGVTQFPSHSVIEKGQTVTLRCDPISGHDNLYWYRRVMGKEIKFLLHFVKESKQDESGMPNNRFLAERTGGTYSTLKVQPAELEDSGVYFCASSQDNSEKLFFGSGTQLSVL.

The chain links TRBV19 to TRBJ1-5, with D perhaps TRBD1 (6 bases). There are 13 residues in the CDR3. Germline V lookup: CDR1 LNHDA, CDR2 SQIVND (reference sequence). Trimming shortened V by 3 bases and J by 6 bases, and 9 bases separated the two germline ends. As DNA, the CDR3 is TGTGCCAGTAGTATCAGGGGAACTCAGCCCCAGCATTTT. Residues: CASSIRGTQPQHF.

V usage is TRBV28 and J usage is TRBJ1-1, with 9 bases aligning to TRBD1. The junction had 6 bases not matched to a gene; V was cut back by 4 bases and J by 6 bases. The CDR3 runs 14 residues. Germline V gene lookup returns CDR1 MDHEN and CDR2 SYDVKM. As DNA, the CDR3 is TGTGCCAGCAGTTCTGGGACAGGGAGGGCTGAAGCTTTCTTT. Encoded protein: CASSSGTGRAEAFF.

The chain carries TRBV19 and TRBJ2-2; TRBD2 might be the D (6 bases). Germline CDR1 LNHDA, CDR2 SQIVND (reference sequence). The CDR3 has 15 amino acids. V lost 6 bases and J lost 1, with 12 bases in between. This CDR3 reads CASSAGLLNTGELFF. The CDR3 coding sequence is TGTGCCAGTAGCGCGGGACTCCTGAACACCGGGGAGCTGTTTTTT.

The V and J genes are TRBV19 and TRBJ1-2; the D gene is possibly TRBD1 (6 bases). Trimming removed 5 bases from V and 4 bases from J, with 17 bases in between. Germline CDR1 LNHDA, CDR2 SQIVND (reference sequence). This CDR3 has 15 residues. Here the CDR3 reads CASSVQGPIPYGYTF. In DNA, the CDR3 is TGTGCCAGTAGTGTCCAGGGGCCTATACCCTATGGCTACACCTTC.

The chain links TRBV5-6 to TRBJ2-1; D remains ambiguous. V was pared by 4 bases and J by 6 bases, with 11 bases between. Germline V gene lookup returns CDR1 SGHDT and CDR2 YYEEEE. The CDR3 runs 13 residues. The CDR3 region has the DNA TGTGCCAGCAGCAACCCCCGTTCCAATGAGCAGTTCTTC. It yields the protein CASSNPRSNEQFF.